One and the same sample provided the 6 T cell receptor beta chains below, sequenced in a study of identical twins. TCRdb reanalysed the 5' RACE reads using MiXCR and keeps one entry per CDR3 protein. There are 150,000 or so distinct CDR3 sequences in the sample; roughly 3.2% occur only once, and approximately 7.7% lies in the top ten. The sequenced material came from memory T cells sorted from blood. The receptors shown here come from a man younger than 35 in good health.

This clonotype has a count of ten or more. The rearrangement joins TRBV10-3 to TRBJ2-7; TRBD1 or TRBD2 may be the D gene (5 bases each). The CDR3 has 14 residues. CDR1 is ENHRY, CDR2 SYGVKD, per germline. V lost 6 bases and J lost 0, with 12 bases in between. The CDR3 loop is CAIRSGAGSYEQYF. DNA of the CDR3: TGTGCCATCAGGTCCGGGGCGGGCTCCTACGAGCAGTACTTC.

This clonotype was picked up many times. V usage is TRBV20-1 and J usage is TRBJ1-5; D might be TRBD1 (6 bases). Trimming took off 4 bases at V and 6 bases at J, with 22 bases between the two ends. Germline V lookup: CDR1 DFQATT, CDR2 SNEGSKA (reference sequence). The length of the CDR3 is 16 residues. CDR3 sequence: CSAKQQGHSAVQPQHF. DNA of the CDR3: TGCAGTGCTAAACAACAGGGTCATTCAGCGGTTCAGCCCCAGCATTTT.

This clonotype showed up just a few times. CDR3 in DNA: TGTGCCAGCAGCCAGGTCTGGGCCGCGGCCGATACGCAGTATTTT. Its translation: CASSQVWAAADTQYF. The V and J genes are TRBV7-8 and TRBJ2-3; D uncertain. Germline V gene sequence: CDR1 SGHVS, CDR2 FQNEAQ. V lost 5 bases and J 6 bases, leaving 18 bases between the germline ends. This CDR3 is built from 15 residues.

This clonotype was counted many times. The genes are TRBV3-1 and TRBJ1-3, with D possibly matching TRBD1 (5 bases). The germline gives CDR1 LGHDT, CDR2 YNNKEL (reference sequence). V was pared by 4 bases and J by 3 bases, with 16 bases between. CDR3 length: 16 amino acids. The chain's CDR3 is CASSPARRGLGNTIYF. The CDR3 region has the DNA TGTGCCAGCAGCCCGGCTCGGCGGGGACTTGGAAACACCATATATTTT. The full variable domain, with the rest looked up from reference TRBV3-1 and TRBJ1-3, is DTAVSQTPKYLVTQMGNDKSIKCEQNLGHDTMYWYKQDSKKFLKIMFSYNNKELIINETVPNRFSPKSPDKAHLNLHINSLELGDSAVYFCASSPARRGLGNTIYFGEGSWLTVV.

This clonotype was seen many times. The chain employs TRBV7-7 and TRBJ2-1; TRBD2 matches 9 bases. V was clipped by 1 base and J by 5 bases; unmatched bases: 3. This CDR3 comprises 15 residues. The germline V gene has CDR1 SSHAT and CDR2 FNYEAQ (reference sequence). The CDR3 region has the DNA TGTGCCAGCAGCTTAGTAGCGGGAGCCAACAATGAGCAGTTCTTC. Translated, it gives CASSLVAGANNEQFF.

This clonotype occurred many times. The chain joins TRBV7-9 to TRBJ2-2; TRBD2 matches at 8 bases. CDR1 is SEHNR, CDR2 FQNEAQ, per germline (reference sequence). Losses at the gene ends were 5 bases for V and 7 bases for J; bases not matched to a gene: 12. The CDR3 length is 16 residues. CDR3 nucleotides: TGTGCCAGCAGCCCCAGAGCGGGAGTGGATGGCGGGGAGCTGTTTTTT. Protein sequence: CASSPRAGVDGGELFF.